The source of this TCR beta chain is a study of radiation and T cells in renal cell carcinoma. The time point: blood 2 weeks post-SBRT. Sample treatment: 15 Gy SBRT to primary tumor, nephrectomy 4 weeks later. A note on this clone: The target antigen is unknown.

The assay was immunoSEQ multiplex PCR, and TCRdb's table has in-frame clones only and misses some. The top ten hold about 5.3% of the sample, which has 100,000 to 150,000 clones, about four fifths seen once. Germline lookup yields CDR1 MRHNA and CDR2 SNTAGT. V lost 0 bases, J lost 11 bases, and 11 bases lay in between. The CDR3 spans 13 residues. General study points: Without pretreatment biopsies, baseline tumor clonotype presence was undetermined.

This chain joins TRBV6-4 and TRBJ2-1; no reliable D call. Sequencing was performed on blood, taken from a patient whose treatment included radiotherapy and nephrectomy. The sequence came from a man between 45 and 60 years old with renal cell carcinoma. As DNA, the CDR3 is TGTGCCAGCAGTGACTCTGGTATGCCTAAGCAGTTCTTC. This gives the protein CASSDSGMPKQFF.